The T cell receptor beta chain described here comes from a study of cytotoxic CD8 clonotypes in ibrutinib-treated CLL. Study context: The study included 11 relapsed/refractory and roughly 15 treatment-naive patients; 17 had IGHV unmutated disease. Study-wide results and caveats: The public clonotypes identified were infrequent and showed contraction or stability on treatment.

Worth noting for this clone: Its antigen is unidentified.

About 2.2 micrograms of genomic DNA came from cryopreserved PBMCs for TCR beta libraries. The data were produced by immunoSEQ multiplex PCR, yet TCRdb's version contains in-frame clones alone and is incomplete. The table lists hundreds of thousands of clones, less than 75% of them singletons. The input for sequencing was PBMCs, taken after 24 months of ibrutinib treatment. The source is a human donor with chronic lymphocytic leukemia.

CDR3 bases: TGCAGCGTTGAGGACAGGGCCTACGAGCAGTACTTC. This sequence encodes CSVEDRAYEQYF. V and J are TRBV29-1 and TRBJ2-7; 8 bases agree with TRBD1. CDR1 is SQVTM, CDR2 ANQGSEA, per germline. This CDR3 contains 12 residues. V was pared by 3 bases and J by 2 bases, with 0 bases of the junction left unmatched.